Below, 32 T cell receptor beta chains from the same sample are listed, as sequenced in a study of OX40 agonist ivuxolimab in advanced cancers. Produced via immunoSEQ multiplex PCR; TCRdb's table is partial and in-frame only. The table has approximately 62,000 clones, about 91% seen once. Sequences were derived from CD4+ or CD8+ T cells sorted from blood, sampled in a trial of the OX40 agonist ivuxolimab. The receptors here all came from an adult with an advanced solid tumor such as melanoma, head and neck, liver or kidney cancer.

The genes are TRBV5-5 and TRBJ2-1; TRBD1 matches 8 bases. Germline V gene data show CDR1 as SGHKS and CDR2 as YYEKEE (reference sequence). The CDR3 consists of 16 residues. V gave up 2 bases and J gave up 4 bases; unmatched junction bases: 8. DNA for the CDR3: TGTGCCAGCAGCTTCGGACAGGGTACTTTTTACAATGAGCAGTTCTTC. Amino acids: CASSFGQGTFYNEQFF.

Here the CDR3 reads CASSSGQGEGEKLFF. The CDR3 DNA is TGTGCCAGCAGCTCGGGACAGGGTGAAGGTGAAAAACTGTTTTTT. This rearrangement joins TRBV9 to TRBJ1-4, with 9 bases that match TRBD1. This CDR3 has 15 amino acids. CDR1 is SGDLS, CDR2 YYNGEE, per germline. Trimming took 4 bases from V and 7 from J; bases not matched to a gene: 8.

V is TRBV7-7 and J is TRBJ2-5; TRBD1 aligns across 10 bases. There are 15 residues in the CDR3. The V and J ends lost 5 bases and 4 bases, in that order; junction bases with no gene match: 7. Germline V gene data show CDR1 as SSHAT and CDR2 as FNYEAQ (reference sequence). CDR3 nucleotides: TGTGCCAGCAGCACCCGGACAGGGGGGTTAGAGACCCAGTACTTC. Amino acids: CASSTRTGGLETQYF.

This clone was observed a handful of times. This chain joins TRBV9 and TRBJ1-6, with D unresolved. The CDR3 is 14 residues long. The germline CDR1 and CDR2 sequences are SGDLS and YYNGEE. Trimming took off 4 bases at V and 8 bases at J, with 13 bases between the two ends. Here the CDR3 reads CASSRGLGHSPLHF. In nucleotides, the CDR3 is TGTGCCAGCAGCCGGGGTTTAGGGCATTCACCCCTCCACTTT.

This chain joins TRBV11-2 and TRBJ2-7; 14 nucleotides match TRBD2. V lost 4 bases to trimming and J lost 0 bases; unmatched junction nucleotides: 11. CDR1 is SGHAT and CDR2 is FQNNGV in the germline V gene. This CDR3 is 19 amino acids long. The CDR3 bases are TGTGCCAGCAGCTCCTCATGGACTAGCGGGGGGTTGAGCTCCTACGAGCAGTACTTC. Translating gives CASSSSWTSGGLSSYEQYF.

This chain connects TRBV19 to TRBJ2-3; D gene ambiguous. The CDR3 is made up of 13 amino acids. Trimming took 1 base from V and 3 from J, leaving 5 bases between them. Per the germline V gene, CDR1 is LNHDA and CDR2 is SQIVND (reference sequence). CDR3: CASSIVYTDTQYF. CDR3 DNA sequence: TGTGCCAGTAGTATAGTTTATACAGATACGCAGTATTTT. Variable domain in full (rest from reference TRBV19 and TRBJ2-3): DGGITQSPKYLFRKEGQNVTLSCEQNLNHDAMYWYRQDPGQGLRLIYYSQIVNDFQKGDIAEGYSVSREKKESFPLTVTSAQKNPTAFYLCASSIVYTDTQYFGPGTRLTVL.

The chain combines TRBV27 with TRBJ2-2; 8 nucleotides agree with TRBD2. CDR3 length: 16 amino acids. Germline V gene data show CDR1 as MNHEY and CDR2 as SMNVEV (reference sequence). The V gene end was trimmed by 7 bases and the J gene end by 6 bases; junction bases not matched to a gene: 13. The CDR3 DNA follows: TGTGCCAGCACCCCTTCAGCGGGGGAGCGGCCCGGGGAGCTGTTTTTT. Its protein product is CASTPSAGERPGELFF.

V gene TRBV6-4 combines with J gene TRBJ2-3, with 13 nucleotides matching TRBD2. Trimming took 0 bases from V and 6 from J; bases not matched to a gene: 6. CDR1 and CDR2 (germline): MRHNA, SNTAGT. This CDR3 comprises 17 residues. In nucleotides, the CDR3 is TGTGCCAGCAGTGACTCCCCACTAGCGGGAGGGGCGGATACGCAGTATTTT. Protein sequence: CASSDSPLAGGADTQYF.

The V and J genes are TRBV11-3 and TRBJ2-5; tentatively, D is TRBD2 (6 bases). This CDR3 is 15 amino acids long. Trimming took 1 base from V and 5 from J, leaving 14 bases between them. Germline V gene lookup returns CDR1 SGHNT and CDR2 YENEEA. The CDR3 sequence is CASSLGAGIGETQYF. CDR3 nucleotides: TGTGCCAGCAGCTTAGGTGCGGGGATCGGGGAGACCCAGTACTTC.

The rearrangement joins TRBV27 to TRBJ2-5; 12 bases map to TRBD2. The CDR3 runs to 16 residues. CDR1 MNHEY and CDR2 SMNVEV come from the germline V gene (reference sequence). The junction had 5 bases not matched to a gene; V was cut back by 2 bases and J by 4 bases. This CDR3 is CASSLVLAGGGETQYF. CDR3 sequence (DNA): TGTGCCAGCAGTTTAGTGCTAGCGGGAGGGGGAGAGACCCAGTACTTC.

The CDR3 sequence is CARSPTTGRDYGYTF. CDR3 DNA: TGTGCCAGAAGCCCTACCACGGGGCGCGACTATGGCTACACCTTC. The chain employs TRBV5-3 and TRBJ1-2, with a weak D call TRBD1 (5 bases). TRBV5-3 is flagged as an ORF with uncertain function. V was cut by 4 bases and J by 3 bases, with 16 bases left in between. The CDR3 has 15 amino acids.

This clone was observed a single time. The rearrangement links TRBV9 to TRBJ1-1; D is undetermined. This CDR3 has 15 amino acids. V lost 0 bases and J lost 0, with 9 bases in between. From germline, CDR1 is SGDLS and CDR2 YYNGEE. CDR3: CASSVEVGLNTEAFF. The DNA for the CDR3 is TGTGCCAGCAGCGTAGAAGTAGGTTTGAACACTGAAGCTTTCTTT.

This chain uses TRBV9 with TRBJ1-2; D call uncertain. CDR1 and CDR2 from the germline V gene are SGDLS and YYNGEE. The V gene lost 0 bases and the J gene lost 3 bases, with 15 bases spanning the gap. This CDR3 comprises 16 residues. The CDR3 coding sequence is TGTGCCAGCAGCGTAGCTGCGATGCAAGACCACTATGGCTACACCTTC. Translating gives CASSVAAMQDHYGYTF.

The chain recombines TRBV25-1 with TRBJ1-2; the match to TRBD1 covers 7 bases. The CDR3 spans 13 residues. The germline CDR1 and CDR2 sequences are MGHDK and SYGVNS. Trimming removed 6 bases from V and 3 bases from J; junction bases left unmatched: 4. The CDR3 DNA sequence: TGTGCCAGCAGGGGACAGCCAGACTATGGCTACACCTTC. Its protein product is CASRGQPDYGYTF.

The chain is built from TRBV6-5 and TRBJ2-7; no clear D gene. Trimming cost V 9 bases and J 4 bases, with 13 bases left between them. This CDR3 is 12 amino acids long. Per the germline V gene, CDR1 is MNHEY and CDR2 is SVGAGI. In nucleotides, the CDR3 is TGTGCCAGGGACCCAACTATTTACGAGCAGTACTTC. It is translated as CARDPTIYEQYF.

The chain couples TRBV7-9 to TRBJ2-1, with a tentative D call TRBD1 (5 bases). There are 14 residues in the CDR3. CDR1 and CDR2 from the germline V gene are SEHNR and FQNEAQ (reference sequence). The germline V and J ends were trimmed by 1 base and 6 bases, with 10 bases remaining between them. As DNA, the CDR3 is TGTGCCAGCAGCTTAGAGGTCAGGGCCAATGAGCAGTTCTTC. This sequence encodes CASSLEVRANEQFF.

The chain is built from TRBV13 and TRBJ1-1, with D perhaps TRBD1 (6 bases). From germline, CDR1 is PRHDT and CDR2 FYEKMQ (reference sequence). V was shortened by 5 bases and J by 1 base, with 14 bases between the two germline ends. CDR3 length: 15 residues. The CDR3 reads CASSHLGGKNTEAFF. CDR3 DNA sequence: TGTGCCAGCAGCCACCTAGGGGGTAAGAACACTGAAGCTTTCTTT.

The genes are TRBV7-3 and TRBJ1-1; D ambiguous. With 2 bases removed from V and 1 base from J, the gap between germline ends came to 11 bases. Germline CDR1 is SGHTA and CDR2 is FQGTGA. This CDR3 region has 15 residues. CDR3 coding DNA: TGTGCCAGCAGCTTAGGGCGGTTGAGGAACACTGAAGCTTTCTTT. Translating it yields CASSLGRLRNTEAFF. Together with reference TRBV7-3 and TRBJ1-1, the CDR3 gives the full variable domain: GAGVSQTPSNKVTEKGKYVELRCDPISGHTALYWYRQSLGQGPEFLIYFQGTGAADDSGLPNDRFFAVRPEGSVSTLKIQRTERGDSAVYLCASSLGRLRNTEAFFGQGTRLTVV.

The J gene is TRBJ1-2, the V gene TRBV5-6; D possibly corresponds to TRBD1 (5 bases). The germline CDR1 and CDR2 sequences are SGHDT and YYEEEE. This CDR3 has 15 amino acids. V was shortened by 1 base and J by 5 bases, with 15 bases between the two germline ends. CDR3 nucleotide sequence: TGTGCCAGCAGCTTGAGCCCAGGGATAAATTATGGCTACACCTTC. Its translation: CASSLSPGINYGYTF.

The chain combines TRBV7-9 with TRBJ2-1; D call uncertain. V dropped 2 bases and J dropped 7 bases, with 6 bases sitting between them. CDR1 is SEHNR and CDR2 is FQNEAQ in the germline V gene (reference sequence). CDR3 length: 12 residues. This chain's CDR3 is CASSLHGNEQFF. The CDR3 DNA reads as TGTGCCAGCAGCTTACACGGTAATGAGCAGTTCTTC.

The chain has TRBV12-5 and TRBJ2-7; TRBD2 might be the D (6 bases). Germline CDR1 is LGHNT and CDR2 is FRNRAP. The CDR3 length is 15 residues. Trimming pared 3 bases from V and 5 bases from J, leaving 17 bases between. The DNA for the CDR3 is TGTGCTAGTGGTTTTTGGAGGGAGGATTTCCACGAGCAGTACTTC. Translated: CASGFWREDFHEQYF.

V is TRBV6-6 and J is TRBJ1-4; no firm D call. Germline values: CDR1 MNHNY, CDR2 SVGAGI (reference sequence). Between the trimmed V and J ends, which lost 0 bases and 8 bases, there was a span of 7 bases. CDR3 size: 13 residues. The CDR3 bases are TGTGCCAGCAGTTACTCGAAAGGCGAAAAACTGTTTTTT. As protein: CASSYSKGEKLFF.

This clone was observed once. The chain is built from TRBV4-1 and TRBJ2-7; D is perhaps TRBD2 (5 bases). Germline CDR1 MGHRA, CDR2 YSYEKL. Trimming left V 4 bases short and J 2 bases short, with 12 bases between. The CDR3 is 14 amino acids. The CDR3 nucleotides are TGCGCCAGCAGCCCCGGAAGAGGGACCTACGAGCAGTACTTC. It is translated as CASSPGRGTYEQYF.

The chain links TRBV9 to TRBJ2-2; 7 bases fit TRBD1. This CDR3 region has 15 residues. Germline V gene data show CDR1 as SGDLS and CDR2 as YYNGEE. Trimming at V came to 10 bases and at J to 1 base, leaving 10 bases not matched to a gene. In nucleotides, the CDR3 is TGTGCCTCTCGACCCGGGACAGAGAACACCGGGGAGCTGTTTTTT. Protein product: CASRPGTENTGELFF.

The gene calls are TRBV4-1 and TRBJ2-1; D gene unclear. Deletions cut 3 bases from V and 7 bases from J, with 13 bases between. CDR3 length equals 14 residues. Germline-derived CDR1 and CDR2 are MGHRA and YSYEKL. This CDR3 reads CASSHPDFANEQFF. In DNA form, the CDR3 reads TGCGCCAGCAGCCACCCAGATTTTGCGAATGAGCAGTTCTTC.

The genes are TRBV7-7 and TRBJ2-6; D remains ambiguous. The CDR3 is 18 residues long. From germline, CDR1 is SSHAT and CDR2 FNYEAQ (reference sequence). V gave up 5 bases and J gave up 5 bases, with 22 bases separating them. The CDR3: CASSTCHMPQSRANVLTF. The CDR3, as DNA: TGTGCCAGCAGCACCTGTCATATGCCACAAAGTCGGGCCAACGTCCTGACTTTC.

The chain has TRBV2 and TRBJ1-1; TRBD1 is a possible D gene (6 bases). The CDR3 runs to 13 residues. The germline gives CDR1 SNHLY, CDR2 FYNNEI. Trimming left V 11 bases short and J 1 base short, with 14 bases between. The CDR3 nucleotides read TGTGCCGGAGGGGGTAGGGAGAACACTGAAGCTTTCTTT. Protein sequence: CAGGGRENTEAFF.

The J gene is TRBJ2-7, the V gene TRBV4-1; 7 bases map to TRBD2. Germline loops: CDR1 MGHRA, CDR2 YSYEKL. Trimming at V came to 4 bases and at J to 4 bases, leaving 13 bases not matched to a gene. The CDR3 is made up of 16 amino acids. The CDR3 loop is CASSLAFSGFVYEQYF. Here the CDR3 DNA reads TGCGCCAGCAGCCTGGCGTTTAGCGGGTTTGTTTACGAGCAGTACTTC.

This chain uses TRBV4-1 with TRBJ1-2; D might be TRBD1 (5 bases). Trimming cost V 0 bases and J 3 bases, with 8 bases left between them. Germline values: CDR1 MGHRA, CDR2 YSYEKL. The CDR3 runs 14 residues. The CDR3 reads CASSQDVGDYGYTF. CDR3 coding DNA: TGCGCCAGCAGCCAAGATGTGGGGGACTATGGCTACACCTTC.

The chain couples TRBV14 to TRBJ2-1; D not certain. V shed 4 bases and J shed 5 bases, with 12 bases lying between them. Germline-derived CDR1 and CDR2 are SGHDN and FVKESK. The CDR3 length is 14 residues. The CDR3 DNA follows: TGTGCCAGCAGCCGACCCTACCCCAACAATGAGCAGTTCTTC. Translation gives CASSRPYPNNEQFF.

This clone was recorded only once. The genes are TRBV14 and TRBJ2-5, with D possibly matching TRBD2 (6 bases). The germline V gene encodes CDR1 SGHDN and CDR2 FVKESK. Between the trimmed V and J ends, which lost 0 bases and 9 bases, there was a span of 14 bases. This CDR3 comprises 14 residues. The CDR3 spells CASSQDGGFSAQYF. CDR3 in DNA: TGTGCCAGCAGCCAAGATGGAGGGTTCTCGGCCCAGTACTTC.

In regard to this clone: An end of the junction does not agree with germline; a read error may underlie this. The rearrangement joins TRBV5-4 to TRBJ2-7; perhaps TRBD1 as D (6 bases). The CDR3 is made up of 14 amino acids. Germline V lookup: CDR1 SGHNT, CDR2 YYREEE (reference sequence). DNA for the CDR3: TGCGCCAGCAGCCCGCTGACAGGTTACTACGAGCAGTACTTC. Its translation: CASSPLTGYYEQYF.